The next 13 T cell receptor beta chains were all read from a single sample in a study of neurological immune-mediated disorders. TCRdb independently ran MiXCR on the 5' RACE reads; one entry per CDR3 protein. This sample carries roughly 48,000 distinct CDR3 sequences, around 5.8% of them seen once, and the ten largest clones take less than 1.5%. Sample: CD4+ T cells from blood. Receptors were obtained from a woman in her late teens or twenties with multiple sclerosis.

The chain has TRBV20-1 and TRBJ1-1; 8 nucleotides line up with TRBD1. The V gene's germline CDR1 is DFQATT and CDR2 SNEGSKA (reference sequence). This CDR3 has 17 amino acids. The J segment lost 1 base and the V segment lost 0 bases, leaving 10 bases of the junction unmatched. CDR3 sequence reads: CSARDLKSGGPNTEAFF. CDR3 nucleotide sequence: TGCAGTGCTAGAGATTTGAAGTCAGGGGGCCCGAACACTGAAGCTTTCTTT.

There are many counts of this clonotype. The rearrangement uses TRBV7-2 and TRBJ2-1; D gene unclear. This CDR3 has 13 residues. The V end lost 4 bases, the J end lost 9 bases, and 13 bases lay between the germline ends. CDR1 SGHTA and CDR2 FQGNSA come from the germline V gene. CDR3 region: CASSSIIEGEQFF. The CDR3 region has the DNA TGTGCCAGCAGCTCGATCATAGAAGGTGAGCAGTTCTTC.

This clonotype has a count of ten or more. V and J are TRBV2 and TRBJ2-1; possible D gene TRBD2, 6 bases. The CDR3 is 12 residues long. V dropped 0 bases and J dropped 12 bases, with 9 bases sitting between them. The germline gives CDR1 SNHLY, CDR2 FYNNEI. CDR3: CASSEARGLQFF. The CDR3 nucleotides read TGTGCCAGCAGTGAAGCACGGGGGTTGCAGTTCTTC. Drawing the rest from reference TRBV2 and TRBJ2-1, the complete variable domain is EPEVTQTPSHQVTQMGQEVILRCVPISNHLYFYWYRQILGQKVEFLVSFYNNEISEKSEIFDDQFSVERPDGSNFTLKIRSTKLEDSAMYFCASSEARGLQFFGPGTRLTVL.

This clonotype was seen ten or more times. The chain uses TRBV7-8 and TRBJ2-7; D uncertain. Germline CDR1 is SGHVS and CDR2 is FQNEAQ. CDR3 length: 13 amino acids. V was shortened by 0 bases and J by 4 bases, with 7 bases between the two germline ends. CDR3 residues: CASSLARQYEQYF. Here the CDR3 DNA reads TGTGCCAGCAGCTTAGCGCGGCAGTACGAGCAGTACTTC. The variable domain in full, completed from reference TRBV7-8 and TRBJ2-7, reads GAGVSQSPRYKVAKRGQDVALRCDPISGHVSLFWYQQALGQGPEFLTYFQNEAQLDKSGLPSDRFFAERPEGSVSTLKIQRTQQEDSAVYLCASSLARQYEQYFGPGTRLTVT.

This clonotype has at least ten counts. The V and J genes are TRBV6-5 and TRBJ2-6, with 7 positions matching TRBD1. This CDR3 contains 17 residues. Germline values: CDR1 MNHEY, CDR2 SVGAGI. The V gene end was trimmed by 6 bases and the J gene end by 1 base; junction bases not matched to a gene: 9. CDR3 coding DNA: TGTGCCAGCAGCTCGACAGGGATCCCGTCTGGGGCCAACGTCCTGACTTTC. It is translated as CASSSTGIPSGANVLTF.

This clonotype was picked up many times. At one of its ends the junction is not consistent with the germline gene, which may arise from a read error. V usage is TRBV14 and J usage is TRBJ2-7; the D gene is possibly TRBD1 (6 bases). Germline values: CDR1 SGHDN, CDR2 FVKESK. The length of the CDR3 is 12 residues. The CDR3 protein is CASSQEKTGPSF. In DNA form, the CDR3 reads TGTGCCAGCAGCCAAGAGAAGACAGGACCAAGCTTC.

In its sample, this clonotype was seen a few times. The gene calls are TRBV3-1 and TRBJ1-3; D is undetermined. This CDR3 contains 14 residues. Germline CDR1 is LGHDT and CDR2 is YNNKEL (reference sequence). V was cut by 8 bases and J by 4 bases, with 15 bases left in between. The CDR3 DNA is TGTGCCAGCCTCGGGCGGCTAGCGGGAAACACCATATATTTT. Its translation: CASLGRLAGNTIYF.

Many counts were recorded for this clonotype. The chain recombines TRBV6-6 with TRBJ1-6, with D possibly TRBD1 on 6 matching bases. Trimming pared 6 bases from V and 0 bases from J, leaving 12 bases between. The CDR3 loop spans 16 amino acids. The V gene's germline CDR1 is MNHNY and CDR2 SVGAGI (reference sequence). The CDR3 region is CASRSQGSSYNSPLHF. CDR3 DNA: TGTGCCAGCAGGTCACAGGGCAGCTCCTATAATTCACCCCTCCACTTT.

There are a few counts of this clonotype. The CDR3 here is CASSRDRFYEQYV. CDR3 coding DNA: TGTGCCAGCAGTAGGGACAGATTCTACGAGCAGTACGTC. The V and J genes are TRBV6-2 or TRBV6-3 and TRBJ2-7; TRBD1 aligns across 7 bases. Trimming at V came to 5 bases and at J to 3 bases, leaving 4 bases not matched to a gene. CDR1 and CDR2 from the germline V gene are MNHEY and SVGEGT. CDR3 length: 13 residues.

This clonotype has ten or more counts. J is TRBJ1-6 and V is TRBV6-5, with D maybe TRBD1 (5 bases). From germline, CDR1 is MNHEY and CDR2 SVGAGI. Deletions cut 2 bases from V and 11 bases from J, with 13 bases between. CDR3 size: 14 residues. The CDR3 region has the DNA TGTGCCAGCAGTTACCAAAGGGGTCGGGCACCCCTCCACTTT. Translating gives CASSYQRGRAPLHF.

By share, this clonotype ranks as medium-sized. This chain uses TRBV5-1 with TRBJ1-5, with TRBD1 matching over 8 bases. V dropped 4 bases and J dropped 4; count of bases not matched to a gene: 4. This CDR3 is 14 amino acids long. Germline values: CDR1 SGHRS, CDR2 YFSETQ. The CDR3 loop reads CASSLTGENQPQHF. The CDR3 DNA reads as TGCGCCAGCAGCCTGACAGGGGAGAATCAGCCCCAGCATTTT.

This clonotype occurred many times. This CDR3 is CASSLPGRGEEKLFF. In DNA form, the CDR3 reads TGTGCCAGCAGCTTGCCGGGGCGAGGGGAGGAAAAACTGTTTTTT. The chain employs TRBV5-6 and TRBJ1-4, with D possibly matching TRBD1 (5 bases). The CDR3 covers 15 residues. Looked up from germline, CDR1 is SGHDT and CDR2 is YYEEEE. Trimming stripped 1 base from V and 8 bases from J, with 15 bases between.

The chain carries TRBV7-9 and TRBJ2-2; D gene uncertain. The ends were cut back, 6 bases at V and 4 bases at J, with 6 bases in the middle. CDR3 length equals 12 residues. Germline loops: CDR1 SEHNR, CDR2 FQNEAQ (reference sequence). Here the CDR3 reads CASSHSTGELFF. The CDR3 region has the DNA TGTGCCAGCAGTCACAGCACCGGGGAGCTGTTTTTT.